This TCR beta chain was documented in a study of T cells in Graves' hyperthyroidism and ophthalmopathy. Per germline, CDR1 SGHRS and CDR2 YFSETQ. V gave up 5 bases and J gave up 1 base, with 13 bases separating them. CDR3 length: 15 amino acids. Every diagnosis used clinical symptoms, serum thyroxine and TRAb, thyroid ultrasound and orbital computed tomography. TCR beta CDR3 regions were amplified from RNA. The TCR CDR3 was amplified in a first-round RT-PCR using the HTBI primer set. One entry per CDR3 protein results from TCRdb running MiXCR on the multiplex PCR reads. The sample has about 290,000 distinct CDR3 sequences, roughly 15% seen once.

The TCR originated in a woman aged 45-65 years with Graves' hyperthyroidism that later progressed to Graves' ophthalmopathy. The chain links TRBV5-1 to TRBJ1-3, with D perhaps matching TRBD1 (5 bases). The sequencing input was blood. The DNA of the CDR3 is TGCGCCAGCAGAACAAGCTCAGGGTCTGGAAACACCATATATTTT. Amino acids: CASRTSSGSGNTIYF.